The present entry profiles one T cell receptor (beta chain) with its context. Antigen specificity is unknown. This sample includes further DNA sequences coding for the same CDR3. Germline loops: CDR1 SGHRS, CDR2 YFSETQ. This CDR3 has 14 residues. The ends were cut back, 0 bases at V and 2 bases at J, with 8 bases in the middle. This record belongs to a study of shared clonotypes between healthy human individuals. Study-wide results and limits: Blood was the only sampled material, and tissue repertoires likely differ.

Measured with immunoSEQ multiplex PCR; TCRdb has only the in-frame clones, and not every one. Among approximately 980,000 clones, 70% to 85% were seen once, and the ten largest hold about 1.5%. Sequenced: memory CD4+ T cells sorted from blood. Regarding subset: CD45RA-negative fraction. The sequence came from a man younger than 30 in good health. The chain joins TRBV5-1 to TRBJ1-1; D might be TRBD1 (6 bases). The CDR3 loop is CASSLEGGNTEAFF. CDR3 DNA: TGCGCCAGCAGCTTGGAAGGGGGAAACACTGAAGCTTTCTTT.